The clone carrying this T cell receptor (beta chain) has at least ten counts. What it binds is unknown. Among the patients, none had received any treatment before thyroid surgery. Trimming removed 0 bases at V and 1 base at J, with 14 bases between. Germline loops: CDR1 SGDLS, CDR2 YYNGEE. The CDR3 contains 16 residues. As originally analysed: It was from CDR3 differences across clinicopathological groups that a distant-metastasis classifier for papillary thyroid cancer was built. Through MiXCR, TCRdb re-clonotyped the PCR reads. These V and J calls are TCRdb output, not the study's own analysis. Among 28,000 or so clones listed, 15% to 20% were seen once. This entry comes from a study of metastatic and nonmetastatic thyroid tumors. Points from the study as a whole: Benign nodules reportedly had significantly lower TCR beta diversity than malignant thyroid tumors in blood and tumor.

This TCR derives from a female donor with papillary thyroid cancer or a benign thyroid nodule (not recorded which). Some clones in this sample may be carry-over from other donors' samples. The source material was blood. The chain recombines TRBV9 with TRBJ2-7; the D gene is possibly TRBD2 (6 bases). The CDR3 protein is CASSVAGLAASYEQYF. CDR3 in DNA: TGTGCCAGCAGCGTAGCGGGGTTAGCGGCTTCCTACGAGCAGTACTTC.